The rows below give T cell receptor beta chains drawn from one sample of a study of identical twins. TCRdb reanalysed the 5' RACE reads using MiXCR and keeps one entry per CDR3 protein. Of 700,000 or so distinct CDR3 sequences detected, roughly 20% appear once; the ten largest clones hold 4% to 5.5%. The same data also went into a second study, on T cells expressing NK-cell markers.

The sequenced sample consisted of PBMCs. The receptors were sampled from a woman aged 18-29 years in good health. Both conserved end residues are part of each CDR3.

V: TRBV10-3; J: TRBJ1-2; CDR3: CAISGGDRARNYGYTF
V: TRBV29-1; J: TRBJ2-1; CDR3: CSVAIGTQSNEQFF
V: TRBV7-9; J: TRBJ1-3; CDR3: CASSLSRGPYTIYF
V: TRBV2; J: TRBJ1-2; CDR3: CASSQGQIYGYTF
V: TRBV18; J: TRBJ2-1; CDR3: CASSPPSGGRGEQFF
V: TRBV30; J: TRBJ2-7; CDR3: CAWSPWTGGGEQYF
V: TRBV9; J: TRBJ2-2; CDR3: CASSVASSGAGELFF
V: TRBV6-2/TRBV6-3; J: TRBJ2-7; CDR3: CASSYAGAREQYF
V: TRBV12-3/TRBV12-4; J: TRBJ2-7; CDR3: CASRGSRVEQYF
V: TRBV24-1; J: TRBJ2-2; CDR3: CATSPSGSTGELFF
V: TRBV29-1; J: TRBJ1-1; CDR3: CSVLTLSGTGKSEAFF
V: TRBV7-9; J: TRBJ2-7; CDR3: CASTPTLNEQYF
V: TRBV20-1; J: TRBJ1-6; CDR3: CSAIRFEGNSPLHF
V: TRBV20-1; J: TRBJ2-1; CDR3: CSARGLAGDNEQFF
V: TRBV5-1; J: TRBJ2-7; CDR3: CASSSRDSYYEQYF
V: TRBV7-2; J: TRBJ1-5; CDR3: CASSFERLRAGQPQHF
V: TRBV7-9; J: TRBJ2-3; CDR3: CASGNVGRTDTQYF
V: TRBV3-1; J: TRBJ2-7; CDR3: CASSQIGESYEQYF
V: TRBV5-1; J: TRBJ1-1; CDR3: CASRGQTMAMTEAFF
V: TRBV5-1; J: TRBJ2-7; CDR3: CASSTAWTGVSYEQYF
V: TRBV5-1; J: TRBJ1-1; CDR3: CASSLVGRIGTEAFF
V: TRBV29-1; J: TRBJ1-2; CDR3: CSVGDGRDGYTF
V: TRBV20-1; J: TRBJ2-1; CDR3: CSGGTYNEQFF
V: TRBV5-1; J: TRBJ2-1; CDR3: CASRDHRVTGTYEQFF
V: TRBV19; J: TRBJ1-1; CDR3: CATRGEGKGTEAFF
V: TRBV20-1; J: TRBJ2-1; CDR3: CSAWTSGYNEQFF
V: TRBV29-1; J: TRBJ2-2; CDR3: CSVEDRKTGGGGELFF
V: TRBV10-3; J: TRBJ2-1; CDR3: CALGGRAGGEQFF
V: TRBV12-5; J: TRBJ2-1; CDR3: CASGLGGAGGFNEQFF
V: TRBV4-3; J: TRBJ2-1; CDR3: CASSHGTDNEQFF
V: TRBV29-1; J: TRBJ1-1; CDR3: CSVSGRSSWDTEAFF
V: TRBV7-2; J: TRBJ2-5; CDR3: CASSTRSETQYF
V: TRBV3-1; J: TRBJ1-2; CDR3: CASSPRRGGVGYTF